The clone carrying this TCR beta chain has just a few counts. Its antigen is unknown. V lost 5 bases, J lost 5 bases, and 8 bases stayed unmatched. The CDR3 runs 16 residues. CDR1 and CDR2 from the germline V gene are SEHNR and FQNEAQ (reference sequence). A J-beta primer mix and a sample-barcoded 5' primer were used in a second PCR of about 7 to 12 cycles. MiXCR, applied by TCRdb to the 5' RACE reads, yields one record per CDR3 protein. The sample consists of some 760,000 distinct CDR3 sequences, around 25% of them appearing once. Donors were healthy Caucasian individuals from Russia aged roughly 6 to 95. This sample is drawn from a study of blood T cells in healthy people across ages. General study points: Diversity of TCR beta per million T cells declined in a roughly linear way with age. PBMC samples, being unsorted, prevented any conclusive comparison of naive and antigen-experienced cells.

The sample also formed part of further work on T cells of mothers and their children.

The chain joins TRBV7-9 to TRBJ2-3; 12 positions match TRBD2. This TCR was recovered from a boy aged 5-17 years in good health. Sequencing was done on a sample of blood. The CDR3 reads CASSPPLAGGQDTQYF. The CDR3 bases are TGTGCCAGCAGCCCCCCCCTAGCGGGGGGGCAAGATACGCAGTATTTT.